What follows are 23 T cell receptor beta chains derived from one specimen sequenced in a study of cytomegalovirus exposure and HLA in healthy donors. A multiplex PCR was run with 60 Vbeta primers and 13 Jbeta primers. The protocol was immunoSEQ multiplex PCR, while the TCRdb copy is restricted to in-frame clones and leaves out a portion. The profile shows around 160,000 clones, approximately 83% of them singletons. Sample: PBMCs. The origin of the receptors is a young woman in good health and CMV-seronegative.

The V call is TRBV6-4, the J call TRBJ2-3; TRBD1 agrees at 9 bases. The CDR3 sequence is 15 residues long. Germline V gives CDR1 MRHNA, CDR2 SNTAGT. With V trimmed by 3 bases and J by 4 bases, 5 bases remained unmatched. This chain's CDR3 is CASSERTGEADTQYF. In DNA, the CDR3 is TGTGCCAGCAGTGAGAGGACAGGGGAGGCAGATACGCAGTATTTT.

With regard to this clone: Its ends do not fully match the called genes, so a read error is possible. V gene TRBV6-1 combines with J gene TRBJ2-6, with 10 bases lining up with TRBD1. Germline V gives CDR1 MNHNS, CDR2 SASEGT. This CDR3 is 15 amino acids long. CDR3 sequence (DNA): TGTGCCAGCAGGGGACAGGGGTACGGGGCCAACGGCCTGACTTTC. Protein sequence: CASRGQGYGANGLTF.

This clone was seen a single time. The genes are TRBV18 and TRBJ1-6, with D possibly being TRBD1 (5 bases). V shed 2 bases and J shed 7 bases, with 15 bases lying between them. The germline gives CDR1 KGHSH, CDR2 LQKENI. The CDR3 sequence is 16 residues long. The CDR3 region is CASSPSPPGPNSPLHF. CDR3 coding DNA: TGTGCCAGCTCACCATCGCCGCCAGGGCCAAATTCACCCCTCCACTTT.

The rearrangement links TRBV6-1 to TRBJ2-7, with 8 bases lining up with TRBD1. The V and J ends lost 8 bases and 4 bases, in that order; junction bases with no gene match: 10. The CDR3 consists of 14 residues. Germline V gene lookup returns CDR1 MNHNS and CDR2 SASEGT. CDR3 DNA: TGTGCCAGCCAGATACAGACAGGGGCGTACGAGCAGTACTTC. Translating it yields CASQIQTGAYEQYF.

This chain connects TRBV14 to TRBJ1-2, with TRBD1 as a possible D gene (5 bases). V lost 0 bases, J lost 7 bases, and 9 bases lay in between. This CDR3 is built from 13 residues. The germline CDR1 and CDR2 sequences are SGHDN and FVKESK. As DNA, the CDR3 is TGTGCCAGCAGCCAAGATCGCAGGGCTGGCTACACCTTC. This gives the protein CASSQDRRAGYTF. Together with reference TRBV14 and TRBJ1-2, the CDR3 gives the full variable domain: EAGVTQFPSHSVIEKGQTVTLRCDPISGHDNLYWYRRVMGKEIKFLLHFVKESKQDESGMPNNRFLAERTGGTYSTLKVQPAELEDSGVYFCASSQDRRAGYTFGSGTRLTVV.

The table lists this clone with a count of one. This rearrangement joins TRBV6-5 to TRBJ1-1; maybe TRBD1 (5 bases). Trimming removed 0 bases at V and 0 bases at J, with 8 bases between. This CDR3 comprises 15 residues. Germline V gene lookup returns CDR1 MNHEY and CDR2 SVGAGI. This CDR3 reads CASSYSAGLNTEAFF. The CDR3 DNA sequence: TGTGCCAGCAGTTACTCCGCAGGGCTGAACACTGAAGCTTTCTTT.

As concerns this clone: Germline is not matched at one junction end, which may reflect a read error. The same CDR3 is also encoded by other DNA sequences in this sample. The rearrangement links TRBV27 to TRBJ1-1, with TRBD1 matching over 9 bases. This CDR3 has 15 amino acids. In germline, CDR1 is MNHEY, CDR2 SMNVEV (reference sequence). As DNA, the CDR3 is TGTGCCAGCAGTCTAGCCGGGACAGGGAACACTGAGGCTTTCTTT. Encoded protein: CASSLAGTGNTEAFF.

The gene calls are TRBV7-8 and TRBJ1-3; TRBD1 agrees at 7 bases. CDR3 size: 15 residues. V lost 4 bases, J lost 3 bases, and 6 bases stayed unmatched. The germline V gene encodes CDR1 SGHVS and CDR2 FQNEAQ. DNA for the CDR3: TGTGCCAGCAGCTCCAAGGACAGGCGTGGAAACACCATATATTTT. Protein: CASSSKDRRGNTIYF.

The V and J genes are TRBV13 and TRBJ1-2; TRBD1 might be the D (5 bases). V was clipped by 5 bases and J by 2 bases, with 12 bases between them. Germline CDR1 is PRHDT and CDR2 is FYEKMQ (reference sequence). CDR3 size: 14 residues. CDR3 in amino acids: CASSPTVINYGYTF. The CDR3 nucleotides read TGTGCCAGCAGCCCGACAGTGATAAACTATGGCTACACCTTC.

The CDR3 spells CASRRQGLFTGELFF. The CDR3 coding sequence is TGTGCCAGCAGGCGACAGGGGCTGTTCACCGGGGAGCTGTTTTTT. The chain carries TRBV7-6 and TRBJ2-2; TRBD1 matches 8 bases. The CDR3 has 15 residues. V gave up 6 bases and J gave up 4 bases; unmatched junction bases: 7. Per the germline V gene, CDR1 is SGHVS and CDR2 is FNYEAQ.

This clone was detected a few times. The chain joins TRBV7-9 to TRBJ1-2; D unresolved. This CDR3 has 13 residues. Germline CDR1 SEHNR, CDR2 FQNEAQ (reference sequence). Trimming took off 1 base at V and 1 base at J, with 4 bases between the two ends. The CDR3 DNA follows: TGTGCCAGCAGCTTAGTTAGTAACTATGGCTACACCTTC. Its translation: CASSLVSNYGYTF.

A few counts support this clone. This sample includes further DNA sequences coding for the same CDR3. The chain links TRBV29-1 to TRBJ1-5; possible D gene TRBD1, 5 bases. The CDR3 contains 12 residues. V was clipped by 5 bases and J by 4 bases, with 9 bases between them. Per germline, CDR1 SQVTM and CDR2 ANQGSEA. The CDR3 region has the DNA TGCAGCGTTCGGGAGGGGAATCAGCCCCAGCATTTT. Translated, it gives CSVREGNQPQHF.

The V call is TRBV29-1, the J call TRBJ2-7, with 7 bases that match TRBD1. The CDR3 sequence is 13 residues long. The germline V gene has CDR1 SQVTM and CDR2 ANQGSEA. V lost 3 bases to trimming and J lost 7 bases; unmatched junction nucleotides: 9. The CDR3 spells CSVDLGQAGEQYF. Written as DNA, the CDR3 is TGCAGCGTTGACCTCGGACAGGCCGGGGAGCAGTACTTC.

This chain links TRBV6-5 with TRBJ1-2; 7 bases fit TRBD1. Germline V gives CDR1 MNHEY, CDR2 SVGAGI. The CDR3 spans 14 residues. Trimming cost V 6 bases and J 5 bases; bases outside gene matches: 9. DNA of the CDR3: TGTGCCAGCAGCCCCCCGGGCAGGGGGTATGGCTACACCTTC. This encodes CASSPPGRGYGYTF.

This clone was recorded only once. The rearrangement joins TRBV19 to TRBJ2-5; a weak D match, TRBD1 (5 bases). Germline V gene lookup returns CDR1 LNHDA and CDR2 SQIVND (reference sequence). This CDR3 contains 14 residues. V lost 6 bases and J 0 bases, leaving 11 bases between the germline ends. CDR3 amino acids: CASRASGYQETQYF. CDR3 in DNA: TGTGCCAGTAGGGCCTCAGGGTACCAAGAGACCCAGTACTTC.

V and J are TRBV10-1 and TRBJ2-1; TRBD2 might be the D (6 bases). The CDR3 runs to 14 residues. The germline CDR1 and CDR2 sequences are WNHNN and SYGVQD (reference sequence). Trimming took off 3 bases at V and 1 base at J, with 7 bases between the two ends. CDR3 amino acids: CASSDGGSYNEQFF. CDR3 nucleotide sequence: TGCGCCAGCAGTGACGGGGGATCCTACAATGAGCAGTTCTTC.

In regard to this clone: The sample carries other DNA sequences with the same CDR3. The rearrangement uses TRBV6-5 and TRBJ1-2, with a possible D match to TRBD1 (6 bases). This CDR3 has 12 amino acids. Between the trimmed V and J ends, which lost 7 bases and 2 bases, there was a span of 8 bases. CDR1 and CDR2 (germline): MNHEY, SVGAGI. The CDR3 coding sequence is TGTGCCAGCACCCAGGGGAACTATGGCTACACCTTC. It yields the protein CASTQGNYGYTF.

The V gene is TRBV19, the J gene TRBJ1-2; 7 nucleotides line up with TRBD1. With 5 bases clipped from V and 2 bases from J, the junction kept 8 bases outside the gene matches. Germline-derived CDR1 and CDR2 are LNHDA and SQIVND (reference sequence). This CDR3 comprises 15 residues. CDR3 DNA sequence: TGTGCCAGTAGTCCGGACAGGCGACAAAACTATGGCTACACCTTC. Translated, it gives CASSPDRRQNYGYTF.

The CDR3 protein is CASSYRERAYQPQHF. CDR3 nucleotide sequence: TGTGCCAGTAGTTACAGGGAGAGGGCTTATCAGCCCCAGCATTTT. The chain is built from TRBV19 and TRBJ1-5; weak D call: TRBD1 (6 bases). Trimming cost V 5 bases and J 5 bases, with 16 bases left between them. The germline CDR1 and CDR2 sequences are LNHDA and SQIVND (reference sequence). The CDR3 length is 15 residues.

The gene calls are TRBV5-1 and TRBJ2-1, with a possible D match to TRBD1 (5 bases). Trimming took off 4 bases at V and 4 bases at J, with 18 bases between the two ends. The V gene's germline CDR1 is SGHRS and CDR2 YFSETQ. The CDR3 length is 16 residues. CDR3 residues: CASSLRPVGAYNEQFF. The CDR3 DNA sequence: TGCGCCAGCAGCCTCCGGCCCGTTGGGGCTTACAATGAGCAGTTCTTC.

CDR3 in DNA: TGTGCCAGCTCACCACGGGCGGGTAATGAAAAACTGTTTTTT. Protein sequence: CASSPRAGNEKLFF. The chain combines TRBV18 with TRBJ1-4; D remains unclear. The V end was cut by 1 base, the J end by 4 bases, with 7 bases between. Germline V gene sequence: CDR1 KGHSH, CDR2 LQKENI. The CDR3 loop spans 14 amino acids. The full variable domain, completed using reference TRBV18 and TRBJ1-4, is NAGVMQNPRHLVRRRGQEARLRCSPMKGHSHVYWYRQLPEEGLKFMVYLQKENIIDESGMPKERFSAEFPKEGPSILRIQQVVRGDSAAYFCASSPRAGNEKLFFGSGTQLSVL.

V gene TRBV29-1 combines with J gene TRBJ2-5; tentatively, D is TRBD1 (5 bases). CDR3 length: 13 residues. Trimming pared 6 bases from V and 5 bases from J, leaving 16 bases between. Germline V gene data show CDR1 as SQVTM and CDR2 as ANQGSEA. CDR3 amino acids: CSVARGQWETQYF. The CDR3 DNA reads as TGCAGCGTCGCACGAGGACAATGGGAGACCCAGTACTTC.

This chain connects TRBV27 to TRBJ1-2; D not resolved. The CDR3 loop spans 19 amino acids. V lost 3 bases to trimming and J lost 4 bases, with 27 bases between them. Germline CDR1 is MNHEY and CDR2 is SMNVEV (reference sequence). The CDR3 loop reads CASSFEAGGVPHSFYGYTF. DNA for the CDR3: TGTGCCAGCAGTTTTGAAGCGGGAGGAGTTCCCCATAGTTTCTATGGCTACACCTTC.